In its sample, the clone carrying this TCR beta chain was seen a few times. Its antigen is as yet unknown. The germline V gene encodes CDR1 SQVTM and CDR2 ANQGSEA. This CDR3 is 15 amino acids long. V lost 5 bases and J lost 0; bases outside the gene matches: 5. Sequenced by immunoSEQ multiplex PCR; TCRdb stores in-frame clones only, minus some. The repertoire includes 16,000 or so clones, roughly 70% of them detected once, and less than 25% sits in the top ten. The data are from a study of ipilimumab plus nivolumab after autologous stem cell transplantation. Across the study: Median doses per patient: a few ipilimumab, fewer than ten nivolumab. Findings and limits, study-wide: TCR repertoire, Treg phenotype and gut microbiota reportedly support more study of this approach.

Patients got ipilimumab 1 mg/kg beginning 14 to 28 days post-transplant. The sample consisted of PBMCs, taken in a trial of ipilimumab plus nivolumab as post-transplant consolidation. V is TRBV29-1 and J is TRBJ2-5, with TRBD2 matching over 11 bases. This TCR was sampled from a male donor with diffuse large B-cell lymphoma. DNA of the CDR3: TGCAGCGTTTCGGGGGGACTAGCGGACCAAGAGACCCAGTACTTC. It codes for CSVSGGLADQETQYF.